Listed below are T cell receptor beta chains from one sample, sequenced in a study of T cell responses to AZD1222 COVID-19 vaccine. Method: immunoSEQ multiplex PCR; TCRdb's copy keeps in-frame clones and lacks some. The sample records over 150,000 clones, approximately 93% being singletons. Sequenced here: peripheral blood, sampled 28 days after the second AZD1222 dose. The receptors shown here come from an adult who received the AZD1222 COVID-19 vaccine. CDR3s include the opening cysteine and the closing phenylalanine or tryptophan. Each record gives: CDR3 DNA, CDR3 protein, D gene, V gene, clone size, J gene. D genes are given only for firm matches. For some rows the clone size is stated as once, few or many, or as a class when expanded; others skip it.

TGTGCCAGTAGTGGAAGGGACAGGGACACCGGGGAGCTGTTTTTT CASSGRDRDTGELFF TRBD1 TRBV19 NA TRBJ2-2
TGCGCCAGCAGCCAAGACACCAGGGGTGGCTACACCTTC CASSQDTRGGYTF NA TRBV4-3 NA TRBJ1-2
TGTGCCAGTAGTATTTCCGGGTTCGCCAAAAACATTCAGTACTTC CASSISGFAKNIQYF NA TRBV19 NA TRBJ2-4
TGCGCCAGCAGCTTTCAGGGAGGGGACACCGGGGAGCTGTTTTTT CASSFQGGDTGELFF TRBD2 TRBV5-1 NA TRBJ2-2
TGTGCCAGCAGTACTCGACAGGGGAAGGACACTGAAGCTTTCTTT CASSTRQGKDTEAFF TRBD1 TRBV6-5 NA TRBJ1-1
TGTGCCAGCAGTTTCGCCCAGTCCACTGAAGCTTTCTTT CASSFAQSTEAFF NA TRBV12-3/TRBV12-4 NA TRBJ1-1
TGTGCCAGCAGCCATCCCTCGAAGCATGAGCAGTTCTTC CASSHPSKHEQFF NA TRBV4-2 NA TRBJ2-1
TGTGCCAGCAGTGAAGCGCTTCACGTTCGGGGGTCCTCCTACAATGAGCAGTTCTTC CASSEALHVRGSSYNEQFF NA TRBV6-1 NA TRBJ2-1
TGTGCCAGCAGCGCGTGGGGGCGAGATCAGCCCCAGCATTTT CASSAWGRDQPQHF NA TRBV21-1 NA TRBJ1-5
TGTGCCAGCAGCTTGACAGGGGGCCATAGCAATCAGCCCCAGCATTTT CASSLTGGHSNQPQHF TRBD1 TRBV7-8 NA TRBJ1-5
TGTGCCAGTAGTATAGTGTGGACAGGACTGGATTCACCCCTCCACTTT CASSIVWTGLDSPLHF TRBD1 TRBV19 NA TRBJ1-6
TGTGCCTGGAGTGCGGACCGACGCTCCTACAATGAGCAGTTCTTC CAWSADRRSYNEQFF NA TRBV30 NA TRBJ2-1
TGTGCCAGCACGAAGAACACTGAAGCTTTCTTT CASTKNTEAFF NA TRBV25-1 once TRBJ1-1
TGTGCCACCCGTTACCTAGGGGCGAACACCGGGGAGCTGTTTTTT CATRYLGANTGELFF NA TRBV6-5 NA TRBJ2-2
TGTGCCAGCTCGCGCAACGCCGGGGGGTTAACCTACGAGCAGTACTTC CASSRNAGGLTYEQYF TRBD2 TRBV18 NA TRBJ2-7
TGTGCCAGCAGCTTGGCCCTCCTGGGTGAAAAACTGTTTTTT CASSLALLGEKLFF NA TRBV7-9 NA TRBJ1-4
TGTGCCAGCAGCGTGGGACTAGCGGTGTACGAGCAGTACTTC CASSVGLAVYEQYF TRBD2 TRBV6-2/TRBV6-3 NA TRBJ2-7
TGTGCCAGCAGGTCGGGACAATTGAATTCACCCCTCCACTTT CASRSGQLNSPLHF NA TRBV7-2 NA TRBJ1-6
TGTGCCAGCAGCCCCACGCGACGGCATAATTCACCCCTCCACTTT CASSPTRRHNSPLHF NA TRBV27 NA TRBJ1-6
TGTGCCAGCAGCCAGGGGGGCGAAAGTAAGCCCCAGCATTTT CASSQGGESKPQHF NA TRBV3-1/TRBV3-2 few TRBJ1-5
TGTGCCAGCAGGGACAGGGACAAAGATACGCAGTATTTT CASRDRDKDTQYF TRBD1 TRBV12-3/TRBV12-4 NA TRBJ2-3
TGTGCCAGCAGTTTAAACAGAAACTATGGCTACACCTTC CASSLNRNYGYTF NA TRBV12-3/TRBV12-4 NA TRBJ1-2